This T cell receptor (beta chain) was sequenced for a study of cytomegalovirus exposure and HLA in healthy donors. The PCR employed 60 Vbeta primers together with 13 Jbeta primers. Method: immunoSEQ multiplex PCR; TCRdb's copy keeps in-frame clones and lacks some. Of around 120,000 clones detected, less than 75% appear once; the ten largest clones hold about 11%. CDR3 size: 15 residues. V was pared by 4 bases and J by 0 bases, with 13 bases between. CDR1 SGDLS and CDR2 YYNGEE come from the germline V gene. The sequenced sample consisted of PBMCs. The TCR sequence derives from a man in his forties in good health and CMV-seropositive. The genes are TRBV9 and TRBJ1-1, with D perhaps TRBD1 (6 bases). CDR3 residues: CASSPTGQLNTEAFF. DNA of the CDR3: TGTGCCAGCAGCCCCACGGGACAACTGAACACTGAAGCTTTCTTT. Combining the CDR3 with reference TRBV9 and TRBJ1-1 gives the whole variable domain DSGVTQTPKHLITATGQRVTLRCSPRSGDLSVYWYQQSLDQGLQFLIQYYNGEERAKGNILERFSAQQFPDLHSELNLSSLELGDSALYFCASSPTGQLNTEAFFGQGTRLTVV.